This T cell receptor (beta chain) was recorded in a study of shared clonotypes between healthy human individuals. Produced via immunoSEQ multiplex PCR; TCRdb's table is partial and in-frame only. The sample lists about 1.1 million clones, about four fifths occurring once. The CDR3 totals 15 residues. Germline V lookup: CDR1 SGHTS, CDR2 YDEGEE. The V end was cut by 1 base, the J end by 3 bases, with 11 bases between. In this sample, this clone turned up once. The chain is built from TRBV5-8 and TRBJ1-5; D uncertain. The sample comprised memory CD4+ T cells from PBMCs. Stated subset: CD45RA-negative fraction. The receptor was isolated from a young man in good health. Some clones in this sample may be carry-over from other donors' samples. CDR3 residues: CASSLYGRVNQPQHF. DNA for the CDR3: TGTGCCAGCAGCTTGTACGGGCGGGTCAATCAGCCCCAGCATTTT. Looking up the rest from reference TRBV5-8 and TRBJ1-5 gives the full variable domain: EAGVTQSPTHLIKTRGQQATLRCSPISGHTSVYWYQQALGLGLQFLLWYDEGEERNRGNFPPRFSGRQFPNYSSELNVNALELEDSALYLCASSLYGRVNQPQHFGDGTRLSIL.